Presented here are 30 T cell receptor beta chains from one specimen sequenced in a study of monozygotic twins with inflammatory bowel disease. From its re-call of the 5' RACE reads, TCRdb lists each CDR3 protein once, without DNA. The sample has 350,000 to 500,000 distinct CDR3 sequences. The specimen sequenced was blood. The source is a human donor with ulcerative colitis or Crohn's disease, or a healthy co-twin of an affected twin (not recorded which).

The CDR3 reads CASSPPSGGASRTDTQYF. V usage is TRBV3-1 and J usage is TRBJ2-3; TCRdb calls TRBD2, which cannot be checked without DNA. Germline assignment: CDR1 LGHDT and CDR2 YNNKEL (reference sequence). This CDR3 has 18 residues.

The rearrangement joins TRBV14 to TRBJ2-3; TCRdb proposes TRBD1, but this gene call is untestable without DNA. Per the germline V gene, CDR1 is SGHDN and CDR2 is FVKESK. This CDR3 has 14 amino acids. CDR3 protein: CASSQGQGTSTQYF.

The gene calls are TRBV7-2 and TRBJ2-7; with no DNA, the TCRdb D assignment of TRBD1 cannot be verified. Germline assignment: CDR1 SGHTA and CDR2 FQGNSA. The CDR3 spans 15 residues. The CDR3 region is CASSQKGQSSYEQYF.

The chain carries TRBV20-1 and TRBJ2-2. The CDR3 has 12 residues. Germline assignment: CDR1 DFQATT and CDR2 SNEGSKA (reference sequence). The CDR3: CSADLGSGELFF.

The chain's CDR3 is CARGTSGSYEQYF. This rearrangement joins TRBV2 to TRBJ2-7; the D call from TCRdb, TRBD2, cannot be confirmed without DNA. CDR3 length equals 13 residues. Germline V lookup: CDR1 SNHLY, CDR2 FYNNEI.

The chain links TRBV12-3 or TRBV12-4 to TRBJ1-3. This CDR3 is built from 14 residues. CDR3: CASSRYSSGNTIYF.

The V gene is TRBV7-2, the J gene TRBJ1-1. Germline lookup yields CDR1 SGHTA and CDR2 FQGNSA. This CDR3 is 15 amino acids long. CDR3 in amino acids: CASSLDAGINTEAFF.

The V gene is TRBV2, the J gene TRBJ2-5; the D gene TCRdb calls, TRBD1, cannot be checked with no DNA. The CDR3 runs 13 residues. In germline, CDR1 is SNHLY, CDR2 FYNNEI. The CDR3 is CASNPQGQETQYF.

V is TRBV21-1 and J is TRBJ1-6. TRBV21-1 constitutes a pseudogene. The CDR3 is made up of 18 amino acids. The CDR3 sequence: CVSSKAFSAGRLNSPLHF.

This chain joins TRBV7-2 and TRBJ1-4. The germline gives CDR1 SGHTA, CDR2 FQGNSA. There are 15 residues in the CDR3. The chain's CDR3 is CASSSRDSRKEKLFF.

V and J are TRBV5-6 and TRBJ2-5; TCRdb's D gene call, TRBD2, goes unchecked for lack of DNA. CDR1 and CDR2 from the germline V gene are SGHDT and YYEEEE. The CDR3 has 15 residues. This CDR3 is CASSPTFSGKETQYF.

The rearrangement uses TRBV30 and TRBJ1-6; TCRdb indicates TRBD1, and absent DNA this call remains unverified. The CDR3 spans 15 residues. Germline V CDR1 and CDR2: GTSNPN, SVGIG (reference sequence). CDR3 amino acids: CAWTGTSLSNSPLHF.

The chain is built from TRBV5-1 and TRBJ1-5; TCRdb picks TRBD1, but there is no DNA to check that call. The CDR3 length is 13 residues. The germline V gene has CDR1 SGHRS and CDR2 YFSETQ. The CDR3 region is CASSSGQGQPQHF.

This sequence joins TRBV9 and TRBJ2-6; there is no DNA to check the TCRdb D call of TRBD1. Germline CDR1 reads SGDLS; CDR2 reads YYNGEE. The CDR3 has 17 residues. CDR3 loop: CASSVEGRPSGANVLTF.

This chain connects TRBV20-1 to TRBJ2-7. CDR3 size: 12 residues. CDR1 and CDR2 (germline): DFQATT, SNEGSKA (reference sequence). CDR3 sequence: CSARGESYEQYF.

The CDR3 reads CASSVGLGANTGELFF. The V gene is TRBV9, the J gene TRBJ2-2; TCRdb's D gene call, TRBD2, goes unchecked for lack of DNA. Germline V gives CDR1 SGDLS, CDR2 YYNGEE. The CDR3 contains 16 residues.

CDR3 protein: CASTTGSANYGYTF. The chain has TRBV12-3 or TRBV12-4 and TRBJ1-2; TCRdb indicates TRBD1, and absent DNA this call remains unverified. The CDR3 covers 14 residues.

The J gene is TRBJ2-3, the V gene TRBV4-2; TCRdb proposes TRBD2, but this gene call is untestable without DNA. Germline V gene lookup returns CDR1 LGHNA and CDR2 YNFKEQ. This CDR3 contains 17 residues. Here the CDR3 reads CASSLLATSGSTDTQYF.

The chain has TRBV6-5 and TRBJ2-1. The CDR3 is 15 amino acids. The germline V gene has CDR1 MNHEY and CDR2 SVGAGI. This CDR3 reads CASSYVSGPYNEQFF.

The gene calls are TRBV12-3 or TRBV12-4 and TRBJ1-2; the TRBD1 assignment by TCRdb is unverifiable without DNA. The CDR3 covers 15 residues. The CDR3 sequence: CASSYKQGFDYGYTF.

The chain uses TRBV18 and TRBJ1-5. Germline CDR1 KGHSH, CDR2 LQKENI. This CDR3 comprises 15 residues. This chain's CDR3 is CASSPSQAVDRPQHF.

The chain joins TRBV2 to TRBJ1-1; TCRdb outputs TRBD1, but without DNA this stays unchecked. The CDR3 consists of 12 residues. The V gene's germline CDR1 is SNHLY and CDR2 FYNNEI. The CDR3 here is CASNDRVTEAFF.

The J gene is TRBJ1-4, the V gene TRBV6-1; the D call of TRBD1 rests on TCRdb alone, since no DNA is present to check it. Per germline, CDR1 MNHNS and CDR2 SASEGT. There are 13 residues in the CDR3. This chain's CDR3 is CASGAIQGEKLFF.

The genes are TRBV12-3 or TRBV12-4 and TRBJ1-2; as DNA is missing, the TRBD1 call by TCRdb cannot be tested. The length of the CDR3 is 14 residues. The CDR3 sequence: CASSSYTGYYGYTF.

The chain links TRBV29-1 to TRBJ1-1; TCRdb lists TRBD1, though no DNA is available to test this call. The CDR3 covers 12 residues. Germline-derived CDR1 and CDR2 are SQVTM and ANQGSEA. The CDR3 region is CSVEAQGGMAFF.

This rearrangement joins TRBV27 to TRBJ2-2; TCRdb's assignment of TRBD2 cannot be checked, as there is no DNA. Per germline, CDR1 MNHEY and CDR2 SMNVEV (reference sequence). The CDR3 has 12 amino acids. CDR3 protein: CASKLATGELFF.

The genes are TRBV6-1 and TRBJ1-1. CDR1 and CDR2 from the germline V gene are MNHNS and SASEGT. The CDR3 loop spans 14 amino acids. The CDR3 region is CASSELMGNTEAFF.

The chain employs TRBV30 and TRBJ2-7; TCRdb's D call, TRBD1, is unchecked because there is no DNA. The germline V gene encodes CDR1 GTSNPN and CDR2 SVGIG (reference sequence). The CDR3 covers 14 residues. This chain's CDR3 is CACLTGVLSYEQYF. The whole variable domain, remainder taken from reference TRBV30 and TRBJ2-7, is SQTIHQWPATLVQPVGSPLSLECTVEGTSNPNLYWYRQAAGRGLQLLFYSVGIGQISSEVPQNLSASRPQDRQFILSSKKLLLSDSGFYLCACLTGVLSYEQYFGPGTRLTVT.

The chain has TRBV6-1 and TRBJ1-1; TCRdb gives TRBD1 as the D gene, but with no DNA this cannot be confirmed. This CDR3 has 13 residues. Looked up from germline, CDR1 is MNHNS and CDR2 is SASEGT. The CDR3 spells CASSAVPGTEAFF.

The chain employs TRBV6-2 or TRBV6-3 and TRBJ2-3; TCRdb designates TRBD1, a call that cannot be tested without DNA. This CDR3 region has 12 residues. CDR1 is MNHEY and CDR2 is SVGEGT in the germline V gene. CDR3 protein: CASSFRGDTQYF.